The subject of this entry is one T cell receptor (beta chain). Its antigen is as yet unknown. Germline and junction disagree at one end, which may indicate a read error. This specimen comes from a study of T cell responses to AZD1222 COVID-19 vaccine. Overall study results and limits: Regions 160-218 and 743-854 held dominance among vaccine-associated CD4 TCRs, which spanned spike.

The germline V gene has CDR1 SQVTM and CDR2 ANQGSEA. The CDR3 has 11 amino acids. Clones were sequenced by immunoSEQ multiplex PCR, and TCRdb holds only the in-frame ones, with some missing. The top ten hold about 9.9% of the sample, which has over 150,000 clones, 88% seen once. This sequence was found in an adult who received the AZD1222 COVID-19 vaccine. The J gene is TRBJ2-5, the V gene TRBV29-1; no firm D call. Sequencing used peripheral blood, obtained 28 days after the second AZD1222 dose. CDR3 sequence: CSVERGETQYF. The DNA for the CDR3 is TGCAGTGTTGAGAGAGGAGAGACCCAGTACTTC.